Below, one T cell receptor beta chain is given with its context. What it binds is not known. CDR1 is SGHKS, CDR2 YYEKEE, per germline (reference sequence). The V and J ends lost 2 bases and 10 bases respectively, with 7 bases between them. CDR3 length: 11 amino acids. The data originate from a study of cytomegalovirus exposure and HLA in healthy donors. It was with 60 Vbeta and 13 Jbeta primers that the PCR ran. The authors' processing: In a later analysis, the count reached 80 million or so unique TCR beta chains, with approximately 10 million shared. Sequencing used immunoSEQ multiplex PCR; TCRdb keeps in-frame clones, though not all of them. D and trimming come from the DNA, and the V and J calls and clone size come from that table. The table has roughly 190,000 clones, about 70% seen once. Regarding the study as a whole: Cytomegalovirus association was listed for around 180 TCR beta chains. According to an earlier analysis, most TCR beta V segments yielded productive rearrangements about 87% or about 30% of the time.

The donors were healthy bone marrow donors. The TCR originated in a woman aged 25 to 39 in good health and CMV-seronegative. This sequence joins TRBV5-5 and TRBJ2-1; D unresolved. The sequenced sample was PBMCs. The CDR3 spells CASSFGWEQFF. Here the CDR3 DNA reads TGTGCCAGCAGCTTCGGGTGGGAGCAGTTCTTC.